This is a list of T cell receptor beta chains from one sample in a study of T-cell reconstitution after alpha-beta-depleted transplantation in children. TCRdb ran MiXCR on the PCR reads and lists one entry per CDR3 protein. Among about 980,000 distinct CDR3 sequences listed, 25% to 35% were seen once. Material: PBMCs, mostly from graft donor cells, obtained 360 days after TCRalphabeta/CD19-depleted stem cell transplant. The receptors derive from a boy under two years old who had a stem cell transplant for SCID, so the T cells may come from the graft donor. Each CDR3 is given with its conserved first and last residue. The order of the fields is CDR3 DNA, CDR3 protein, D gene, clone size, V gene, J gene. A D gene is named only where the DNA matches it firmly. Clone size is shown for a subset of rows, as once, few, many or a class of expanded clone.

TGTGCCATCAGCCCTTCTCCGGGGACTAACAATGAGCAGTTCTTC	CAISPSPGTNNEQFF	TRBD2	NA	TRBV10-3	TRBJ2-1
TGTGCCAGCAGCGCAAGGGACCGCGACTCGTACAATGAGCAGTTCTTC	CASSARDRDSYNEQFF	NA	NA	TRBV9	TRBJ2-1
TGCAGCGTTGAATTGGGCGAGGGATGGGGAGAGACCCAGTACTTC	CSVELGEGWGETQYF	NA	NA	TRBV29-1	TRBJ2-5
TGTGCCAGCAGTTTTATTTTGGATACGCAGTATTTT	CASSFILDTQYF	NA	NA	TRBV12-3/TRBV12-4	TRBJ2-3
TGCAGTGCCTCCGGGGACAGGGGACGCACAGATACGCAGTATTTT	CSASGDRGRTDTQYF	TRBD1	few	TRBV20-1	TRBJ2-3
TGTGCCAGCAGTCGGGACTACCCGAGCACAGATACGCAGTATTTT	CASSRDYPSTDTQYF	TRBD2	many	TRBV12-3/TRBV12-4	TRBJ2-3
TGTGCCATCAGTCCCGGACTAGCGGGGGGATTAAATGAGCAGTTCTTC	CAISPGLAGGLNEQFF	TRBD2	NA	TRBV10-3	TRBJ2-1
TGCAGTGCTCAAAGGGTCGCCAGGAGGGGAGCTTTCTTT	CSAQRVARRGAFF	NA	few	TRBV20-1	TRBJ1-1
TGTGCCAGCTCGCCCGGGACAGCCACCGGGACCCAGTACTTC	CASSPGTATGTQYF	TRBD1	NA	TRBV18	TRBJ2-5
TGTGCCAGCAGTCGCAGGGGGCCAGTTCAGCCCCAGCATTTT	CASSRRGPVQPQHF	TRBD1	few	TRBV6-2/TRBV6-3	TRBJ1-5
TGTGCCAGCAGTCTGGGGATTCCCACCGGGGAGCTGTTTTTT	CASSLGIPTGELFF	NA	few	TRBV12-3/TRBV12-4	TRBJ2-2
TGTGCCAGCAGCGTAGCGGGACACACAGATACGCAGTATTTT	CASSVAGHTDTQYF	NA	NA	TRBV9	TRBJ2-3
TGCGCCAGCACCCGCTCAGGGAACACTGAAGCTTTCTTT	CASTRSGNTEAFF	NA	few	TRBV5-1	TRBJ1-1
TGTGCCAGCAGTGCCGACCGGGACATCAACCTCTACTACGAGCAGTACTTC	CASSADRDINLYYEQYF	NA	once	TRBV12-3/TRBV12-4	TRBJ2-7
TGTGCCACCAGCAGAGAAAGGGGTCCCGAGCAGTACTTC	CATSRERGPEQYF	NA	few	TRBV15	TRBJ2-7
TGCGCCAGCAGCCAAGTTGGAGCGGGGGGGAACAATGAGCAGTTCTTC	CASSQVGAGGNNEQFF	TRBD2	NA	TRBV4-1	TRBJ2-1
TGTGCCAGCAGTCGCCTCACTAGATCCGAGCAGTACTTC	CASSRLTRSEQYF	NA	NA	TRBV28	TRBJ2-7
TGCGCCAGCAGTTGGGCCCAGGGCAATCAGCCCCAGCATTTT	CASSWAQGNQPQHF	NA	many	TRBV10-2	TRBJ1-5
TGTGCCAGCAGTCAAATAGCGGGGGGCGGGTACAATGAGCAGTTCTTC	CASSQIAGGGYNEQFF	TRBD2	once	TRBV28	TRBJ2-1
TGCAGTGCTAGAGCTATATCCTTCGGGGGGCTAGAAGCTTTCTTT	CSARAISFGGLEAFF	NA	NA	TRBV20-1	TRBJ1-1
TGCAGTGCTCACACTAGCGGGGCCTACAATGAGCAGTTCTTC	CSAHTSGAYNEQFF	TRBD2	few	TRBV20-1	TRBJ2-1
TGTGCCAGTCAAATATCACCCAACACCGGGGAGCTGTTTTTT	CASQISPNTGELFF	NA	NA	TRBV2	TRBJ2-2
TGCAGTGCTAGAGGGAGCGGGGGGGCCCCTCTCTACGAGCAGTACTTC	CSARGSGGAPLYEQYF	TRBD2	few	TRBV20-1	TRBJ2-7
TGCGCCAGCAGCTCCGGGACTAGCTTGTCCGGGGAGCTGTTTTTT	CASSSGTSLSGELFF	TRBD2	few	TRBV5-1	TRBJ2-2
TGTGCCAGCACCAAAGACCGACTAGCGGGGGCCGGGTTCTACAATGAGCAGTTCTTC	CASTKDRLAGAGFYNEQFF	TRBD2	NA	TRBV12-3/TRBV12-4	TRBJ2-1
TGTGCCAGCAGCTTTAATGGGGTTACCTACGAGCAGTACTTC	CASSFNGVTYEQYF	NA	NA	TRBV7-2	TRBJ2-7
TGTGCCAGCAGTTTTGTTTTAAGGGTCAATCAGCCCCAGCATTTT	CASSFVLRVNQPQHF	NA	NA	TRBV28	TRBJ1-5
TGTGCCAGCAGGCCCGGGACACCTTCCTACGAGCAGTACTTC	CASRPGTPSYEQYF	NA	NA	TRBV12-3/TRBV12-4	TRBJ2-7
TGTGCCAGCAGCCTCTCCCAACGACTAGTCAATGAGCAGTTCTTC	CASSLSQRLVNEQFF	NA	NA	TRBV7-9	TRBJ2-1
TGTGCCAGCAGTGAAAGCAGTGGCACTGTGGCTTTCTTT	CASSESSGTVAFF	NA	few	TRBV6-1	TRBJ1-1
TGTGCCAGCAGCCAAGACCGTGTAAGGAGCGGGGGGGTCCAAGAGACCCAGTACTTC	CASSQDRVRSGGVQETQYF	TRBD2	NA	TRBV3-1	TRBJ2-5
TGTGCCAGCCAACTCAATCCCGGGGCCAACGTCCTGACTTTC	CASQLNPGANVLTF	NA	NA	TRBV6-1	TRBJ2-6
TGTGCCAGCAGCTCCCTACCCGACAGGTCCGAGCAGTACTTC	CASSSLPDRSEQYF	NA	NA	TRBV5-6	TRBJ2-7
TGTGCCATCAGTGAGTATGGGAACAATGAGCAGTTCTTC	CAISEYGNNEQFF	NA	few	TRBV10-3	TRBJ2-1
TGTGCCAGCAGCATGGGCTCCGATACGGCGCAGTTCTTC	CASSMGSDTAQFF	NA	few	TRBV5-6	TRBJ2-1
TGTGCCAGCAGCTCGAGGGGTTGGAGCTCCTACAATGAGCAGTTCTTC	CASSSRGWSSYNEQFF	NA	few	TRBV7-3	TRBJ2-1
TGTGCCAGCAGTTACTCAGGGACTAGCGGGGAGACAGATACGCAGTATTTT	CASSYSGTSGETDTQYF	TRBD2	NA	TRBV6-5	TRBJ2-3
TGTGCCAGCAGTTTGCCCCTAGCGGATAGAGCCACCGGGGAGCTGTTTTTT	CASSLPLADRATGELFF	TRBD2	NA	TRBV12-3/TRBV12-4	TRBJ2-2
TGCGCCAGCAGCCAAGATCCGGTGTTTAGCAGGAGTGTGGAGCAGTTCTTC	CASSQDPVFSRSVEQFF	NA	NA	TRBV4-1	TRBJ2-1
TGTGCCAGCAGTTACGATAGCCTAGGCATTCAGTACTTC	CASSYDSLGIQYF	NA	NA	TRBV6-2/TRBV6-3	TRBJ2-4
TGTGCCAGCAGCCAAGATGGACCACTAGCGGGCGACATCCTTGAGCAGTTCTTC	CASSQDGPLAGDILEQFF	TRBD2	many	TRBV3-1	TRBJ2-1
TGCGCCAGCAGCCCGGAGGGATGGGACAGATATCGATACAATGAGCAGTTCTTC	CASSPEGWDRYRYNEQFF	NA	many	TRBV5-1	TRBJ2-1
TGTGCCAGCAGTTTGGTTGCAGTGGCAGATACGCAGTATTTT	CASSLVAVADTQYF	NA	NA	TRBV12-3/TRBV12-4	TRBJ2-3
TGTGCCAGCAGCTTAGCGGAGGGGGGCACAGATACGCAGTATTTT	CASSLAEGGTDTQYF	NA	NA	TRBV5-1	TRBJ2-3
TGCGCCAGCAGCACCCGGACAGGCCTCCAAGAGACCCAGTACTTC	CASSTRTGLQETQYF	TRBD1	many	TRBV5-1	TRBJ2-5
TGTGCCAGCAGTTACCGCCTAACGACAGGGTGGTGGAACGAGCAGTACTTC	CASSYRLTTGWWNEQYF	TRBD1	few	TRBV6-2/TRBV6-3	TRBJ2-7
TGCAGTACTTCAAGAAGGGACAGGGCGGGGAATGAGCAGTTCTTC	CSTSRRDRAGNEQFF	TRBD1	few	TRBV20-1	TRBJ2-1
TGCAGTGCTCGTAGTGGTTCCAAAAACATTCAGTACTTC	CSARSGSKNIQYF	NA	few	TRBV20-1	TRBJ2-4
TGCGCCAGCCGCTTACGGGTAGCGCGGGGCACAGATACGCAGTATTTT	CASRLRVARGTDTQYF	NA	few	TRBV5-1	TRBJ2-3
TGTGCCACCAGTGAATGGTTCGTGTCAGAGAACACCGGGGAGCTGTTTTTT	CATSEWFVSENTGELFF	NA	few	TRBV24-1	TRBJ2-2
TGTGCCAGCAGCTTAGCGGGGCTCGGTTCACCCCTCCACTTT	CASSLAGLGSPLHF	NA	NA	TRBV7-2	TRBJ1-6
TGTGCCAGCAGTCCATACAGGGTCGGGGAGACCCAGTACTTC	CASSPYRVGETQYF	NA	few	TRBV27	TRBJ2-5
TGTGCCAGCAGCTTTCAAGGGACAGGGAAAAACATTCAGTACTTC	CASSFQGTGKNIQYF	TRBD1	few	TRBV5-4	TRBJ2-4